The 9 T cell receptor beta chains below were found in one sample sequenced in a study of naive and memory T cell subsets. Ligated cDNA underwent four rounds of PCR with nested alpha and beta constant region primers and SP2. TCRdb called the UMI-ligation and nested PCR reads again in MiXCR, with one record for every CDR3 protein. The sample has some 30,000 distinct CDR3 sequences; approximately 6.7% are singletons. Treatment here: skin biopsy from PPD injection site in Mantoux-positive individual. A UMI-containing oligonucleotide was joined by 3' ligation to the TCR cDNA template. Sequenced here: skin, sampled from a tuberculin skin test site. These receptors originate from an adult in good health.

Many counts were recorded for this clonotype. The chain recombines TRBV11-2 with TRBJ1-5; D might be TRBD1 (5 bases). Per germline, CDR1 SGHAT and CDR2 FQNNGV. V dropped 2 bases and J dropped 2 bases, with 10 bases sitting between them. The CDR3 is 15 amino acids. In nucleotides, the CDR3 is TGTGCCAGCAGCTTATGGGGGTCAGGCAATCAGCCCCAGCATTTT. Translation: CASSLWGSGNQPQHF.

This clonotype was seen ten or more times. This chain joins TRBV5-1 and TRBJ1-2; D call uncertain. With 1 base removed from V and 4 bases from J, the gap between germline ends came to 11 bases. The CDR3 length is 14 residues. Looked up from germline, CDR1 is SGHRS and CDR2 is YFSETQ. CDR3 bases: TGCGCCAGCAGCTTGACAGAAAACTCCTATGGCTACACCTTC. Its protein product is CASSLTENSYGYTF.

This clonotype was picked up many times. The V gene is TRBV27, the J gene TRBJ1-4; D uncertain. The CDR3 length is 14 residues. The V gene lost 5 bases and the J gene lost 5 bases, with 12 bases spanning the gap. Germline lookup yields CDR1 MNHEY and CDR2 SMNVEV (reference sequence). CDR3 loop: CASSLVRANEKLFF. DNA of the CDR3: TGTGCCAGCAGTCTCGTGAGAGCCAATGAAAAACTGTTTTTT.

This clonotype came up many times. CDR3 nucleotide sequence: TGCAGTGCTAGAGGGTCAGCGGCAGATACGCAGTATTTT. Translated: CSARGSAADTQYF. The V and J genes are TRBV20-1 and TRBJ2-3; tentative D call: TRBD2 (5 bases). The CDR3 loop spans 13 amino acids. Between the trimmed V and J ends, which lost 1 base and 4 bases, there was a span of 9 bases. The germline gives CDR1 DFQATT, CDR2 SNEGSKA (reference sequence).

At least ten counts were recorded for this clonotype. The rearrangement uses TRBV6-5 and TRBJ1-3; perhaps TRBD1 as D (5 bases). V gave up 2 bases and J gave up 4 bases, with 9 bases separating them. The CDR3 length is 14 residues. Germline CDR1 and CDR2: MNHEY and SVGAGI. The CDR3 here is CASSYVQGGNTIYF. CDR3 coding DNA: TGTGCCAGCAGTTACGTGCAGGGAGGAAACACCATATATTTT.

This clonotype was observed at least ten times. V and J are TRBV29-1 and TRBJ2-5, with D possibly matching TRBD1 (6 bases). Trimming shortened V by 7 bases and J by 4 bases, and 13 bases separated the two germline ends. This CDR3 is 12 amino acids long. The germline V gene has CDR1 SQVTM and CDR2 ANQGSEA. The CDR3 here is CSAPQGRETQYF. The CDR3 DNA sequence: TGCAGCGCACCACAGGGACGAGAGACCCAGTACTTC.

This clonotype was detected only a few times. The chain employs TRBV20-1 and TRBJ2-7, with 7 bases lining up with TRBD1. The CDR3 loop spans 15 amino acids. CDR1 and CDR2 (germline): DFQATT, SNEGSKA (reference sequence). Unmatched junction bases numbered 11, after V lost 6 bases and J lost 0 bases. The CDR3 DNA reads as TGCAGTGCCCCCGACCGGGACAGTTACTCCTACGAGCAGTACTTC. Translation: CSAPDRDSYSYEQYF.

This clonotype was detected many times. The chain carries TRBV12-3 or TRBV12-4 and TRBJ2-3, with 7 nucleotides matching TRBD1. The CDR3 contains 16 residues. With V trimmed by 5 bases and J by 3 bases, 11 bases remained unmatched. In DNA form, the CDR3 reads TGTGCCAGCAGTCCCACGGGACAGATCAAAACAGATACGCAGTATTTT. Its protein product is CASSPTGQIKTDTQYF.

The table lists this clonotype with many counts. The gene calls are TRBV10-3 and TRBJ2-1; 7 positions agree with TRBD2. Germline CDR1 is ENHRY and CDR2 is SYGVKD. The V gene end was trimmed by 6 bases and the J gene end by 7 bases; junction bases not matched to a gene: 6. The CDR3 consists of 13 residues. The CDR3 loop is CAIRSTSENEQFF. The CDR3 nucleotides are TGTGCCATCAGATCCACTAGCGAGAATGAGCAGTTCTTC.